These T cell receptor beta chains were read from a single sample in a study of blood T cell repertoires in COVID-19. Assay: immunoSEQ multiplex PCR; the TCRdb copy retains only in-frame clones and omits some. This sample carries 380,000 or so clones, around nine tenths of them seen once, and the ten largest clones take around 0.95%. Sequencing was carried out using PBMCs or T cells enriched from blood (not recorded which). Receptors originate from a woman aged 30 to 39 with acute COVID-19. CDR3s include the opening cysteine and the closing phenylalanine or tryptophan. The D gene is left open where the match is weak. Rows give clone size only sometimes, using once, few, many, or a class for an expanded clone.

j_call v_call clone_size d_call cdr3_nt cdr3_aa
TRBJ2-3 TRBV21-1 - - TGTGCCAGCAGCAAAGCGCCAGGAGGACTCTGCACAGATACGCAGTATTTT CASSKAPGGLCTDTQYF
TRBJ2-3 TRBV9 once TRBD2 TGTGCCAGCAGCCCGATCGGGGGGGCCCTAGATACGCAGTATTTT CASSPIGGALDTQYF
TRBJ1-5 TRBV21-1 - - TGTGCCAGCAGCCAGCTGACCCGAAACTTGACTTATAGCAATCAGCCCCAGCATTTT CASSQLTRNLTYSNQPQHF
TRBJ1-2 TRBV3-1/TRBV3-2 - - TGTGCCAGCAGTCGACAGGTCGCTGGCTACACCTTC CASSRQVAGYTF
TRBJ1-3 TRBV7-2 - TRBD1 TGTGCCAGCAGCTTAGCCGGGACAGCCTCTGGAAACACCATATATTTT CASSLAGTASGNTIYF
TRBJ2-1 TRBV30 - - TGTGCCTGGAGTAAGGAGATGAGGCGAGGTGAGCAGTTCTTC CAWSKEMRRGEQFF
TRBJ2-7 TRBV7-2 - TRBD2 TGTGCCAGCAGCTCTATAGCGGGGGGAACCTACGAGCAGTACTTC CASSSIAGGTYEQYF
TRBJ1-3 TRBV5-4 - TRBD1 TGTGCCAGCAGCTACAGACAGGGTTCTGGAAACACCATATATTTT CASSYRQGSGNTIYF
TRBJ1-2 TRBV19 - - TGTGCCAGTAGTATAGGAGGGAGTGGCTATGGCTACACCTTC CASSIGGSGYGYTF
TRBJ2-1 TRBV7-3 - - TGTGCCAGCAGCTTAGGGCGCTCCTACAATGAGCAGTTCTTC CASSLGRSYNEQFF
TRBJ1-3 TRBV29-1 - - TGCAGCGTTATGACAGGATCCCCCACATTATATTTT CSVMTGSPTLYF
TRBJ1-2 TRBV21-1 - - TGTGCCAGCAGCTCCGACATTGGGGACAGGATTTTTCAACTTGGCTACACCTTC CASSSDIGDRIFQLGYTF
TRBJ2-3 TRBV18 - - TGTGCCAGCTCACAGAAACAAGATACGCAGTATTTT CASSQKQDTQYF
TRBJ2-5 TRBV20-1 - TRBD1 TGCAGTGCTAGGACAGGGGAGACCCAGTACTTC CSARTGETQYF
TRBJ2-1 TRBV7-2 - TRBD2 TGTGCCAGCAGCTTACGCGGGGGGGGATTCAATGAGCAGTTCTTC CASSLRGGGFNEQFF
TRBJ1-5 TRBV19 - TRBD1 TGTGCCAGTAGTATAGTCTCTATGAGACAGGGGGGACCCCAGCATTTT CASSIVSMRQGGPQHF
TRBJ1-2 TRBV12-5 - - TGTGCTAGTGGTTTGGGACAGGCAGCTAACTATGGCTACACCTTC CASGLGQAANYGYTF
TRBJ1-6 TRBV6-1 - - TGTGCCAGCAGTGAATCGCGAGGGTGGAATTCACCCCTCCACTTT CASSESRGWNSPLHF
TRBJ2-7 TRBV20-1 - - TGCAGTGCTAATGAGAGGATTGTCTACGAGCAGTACTTC CSANERIVYEQYF
TRBJ2-4 TRBV24-1 - TRBD1 TGTGCCACCAGTGATACAGGACAGGCAACGGGCATTCAGTACTTC CATSDTGQATGIQYF
TRBJ1-4 TRBV6-4 few TRBD1 TGTGCCAGCAGTGAGGGGACAGGGAATGAAAAACTGTTTTTT CASSEGTGNEKLFF
TRBJ2-3 TRBV5-1 - TRBD2 TGCGCCAGCAGCTTGTCGCGGGGGGGGACCTCACGCACAGATACGCAGTATTTT CASSLSRGGTSRTDTQYF
TRBJ2-3 TRBV24-1 once TRBD1 TGTGCCACCACCCGGACAGGTGGAGATACGCAGTATTTT CATTRTGGDTQYF